Listed below are T cell receptor beta chains from one sample, sequenced in a study of regulatory T cells in long-lasting Graves disease. TCRdb called the multiplex PCR reads again in MiXCR, with one record for every CDR3 protein. The data contain 550,000 to 600,000 distinct CDR3 sequences, around 16% of them singletons. In addition, the sample was reused for a study of T cells in Graves' hyperthyroidism and ophthalmopathy.

The specimen comprised peripheral blood mononuclear cells (PBMCs), sampled at new diagnosis, from a patient treated with antithyroid drugs. Every receptor here comes from a man younger than 35 with Graves disease. CDR3s include the opening cysteine and the closing phenylalanine or tryptophan. The D gene is left open where the match is weak. The size entry is marked missing in some rows and otherwise reads once, few, many or a size class.

NA | TRBJ1-5 | many | TRBV18 | TGTGCCAGCTCACCACCGGGGGGCCCCAATCAGCCCCAGCATTTT | CASSPPGGPNQPQHF
TRBD2 | TRBJ2-3 | many | TRBV6-2/TRBV6-3 | TGTGCCAGCAGTGTGACTAGCGGGAGGGAAGATACGCAGTATTTT | CASSVTSGREDTQYF
NA | TRBJ1-5 | few | TRBV19 | TGTGCCAGTTCACAGGGTTTAGGGAGCAATCAGCCCCAGCATTTT | CASSQGLGSNQPQHF
TRBD2 | TRBJ2-1 | few | TRBV29-1 | TGCAGGGGGGGGGACTCCCTTTCTGAGCAGTTCTTC | CRGGDSLSEQFF
NA | TRBJ2-1 | many | TRBV2 | TGTGCCAGCAGTGTTACTTTGGACAATGAGCAGTTCTTC | CASSVTLDNEQFF
TRBD2 | TRBJ2-1 | few | TRBV28 | TGTGCCAGCATCTACCCGGGAGGGCCGAACAATGAGCAGTTCTTC | CASIYPGGPNNEQFF
NA | TRBJ2-3 | NA | TRBV2 | TGTGCCAGCAGTCTACTCTCGGGGGGCGCATCGGATACGCAGTATTTT | CASSLLSGGASDTQYF
TRBD1 | TRBJ1-1 | many | TRBV14 | TGTGCCAGCAGCCAAGGAGACAGGGGGCATACTGAAGCTTTCTTT | CASSQGDRGHTEAFF
TRBD2 | TRBJ2-3 | many | TRBV3-1 | TGTGCCAGCAGCCAACTCAGCGGGAGGGGTCCAGATACGCAGTATTTT | CASSQLSGRGPDTQYF
TRBD1 | TRBJ1-4 | many | TRBV20-1 | TGCAGTGCTAGGGACAGGGCAACTAATGAAAAACTGTTTTTT | CSARDRATNEKLFF
TRBD1 | TRBJ2-7 | few | TRBV3-1 | TGTGCCAGCGGACGGACAGGGGACTACGAGCAGTACTTC | CASGRTGDYEQYF
NA | TRBJ1-2 | many | TRBV30 | TGTGCCTGGAGAGTCCCGGATGGCTACACCTTC | CAWRVPDGYTF
NA | TRBJ2-1 | NA | TRBV6-1 | TGTGCCAGCAGTGAATGGGATAATGAGCAGTTCTTC | CASSEWDNEQFF
TRBD1 | TRBJ1-2 | NA | TRBV15 | TGTGCCACCAGCAGAGATGACAGGGTAATTGGCTACACCTTC | CATSRDDRVIGYTF
TRBD2 | TRBJ2-7 | many | TRBV10-3 | TGTGCCATCAGTGAACAGACTAGCGGGACCTACGAGCAGTACTTC | CAISEQTSGTYEQYF
TRBD2 | TRBJ2-1 | many | TRBV27 | TGTGCCAGCAGTGTAGGACTAGCTGCCAATGAGCAGTTCTTC | CASSVGLAANEQFF
NA | TRBJ1-1 | NA | TRBV19 | TGTGCCAGTACTGATCTGACAGGACCGAACACTGAAGCTTTCTTT | CASTDLTGPNTEAFF
TRBD2 | TRBJ2-7 | many | TRBV2 | TGTGCCAGCAGTGCCCTAGCGGTCTACGAGCAGTACTTC | CASSALAVYEQYF
TRBD1 | TRBJ1-1 | many | TRBV12-3/TRBV12-4 | TGTGCCAGCAGGAAGGACAGGGTATGGACTGAAGCTTTCTTT | CASRKDRVWTEAFF
NA | TRBJ2-4 | many | TRBV11-1 | TGTGCCAGCAGCTTAGTTGGGCAGGCGAGAGCCAAAAACATTCAGTACTTC | CASSLVGQARAKNIQYF
NA | TRBJ2-7 | NA | TRBV28 | TGTGCCAGCAGTTACCGCGGGATCGACTACGAGCAGTACTTC | CASSYRGIDYEQYF
TRBD1 | TRBJ1-6 | NA | TRBV27 | TGTGCCAGCAGGCCGACAGGGGCCTCACCCCTCCACTTT | CASRPTGASPLHF
NA | TRBJ1-2 | many | TRBV12-3/TRBV12-4 | TGTGCCAGCAGTCAAGATGGCAGAAACTATGGCTACACCTTC | CASSQDGRNYGYTF
TRBD2 | TRBJ2-1 | NA | TRBV29-1 | TGCAGCGTTGCCGGACTAGCGGTGGACAATAAGCAGTTCTTC | CSVAGLAVDNKQFF
NA | TRBJ1-1 | many | TRBV5-1 | TGCGCCAGCAGCTTGGCGCCGGAGAACACTGAAGCTTTCTTT | CASSLAPENTEAFF
NA | TRBJ2-5 | few | TRBV4-1 | TGCGCCAGCAGCCGCCCTGCGGCGGGACCGAAAGAGACCCAGTACTTC | CASSRPAAGPKETQYF
NA | TRBJ2-7 | once | TRBV27 | TGTGCCAGCAGTTTCCTCGGGTCTTCCCACGAGCAGTACTTC | CASSFLGSSHEQYF
NA | TRBJ2-7 | few | TRBV6-1 | TGTGCCAGCCGGGGAGTGGGGGCTCGGGAGCAGTACTTC | CASRGVGAREQYF
NA | TRBJ1-2 | few | TRBV29-1 | TGCAGCGATATGGACATCTTAACGAGTTATGGCTACACCTTC | CSDMDILTSYGYTF
TRBD1 | TRBJ1-1 | few | TRBV4-1 | TGCGCCAGCAGCCACTTAACAGGGGGGGACACTGAAGCTTTCTTT | CASSHLTGGDTEAFF
NA | TRBJ2-2 | few | TRBV9 | TGTGCCAGCAGCGTATTCAGGGAAGGCACCGGGGAGCTGTTTTTT | CASSVFREGTGELFF
NA | TRBJ2-1 | many | TRBV2 | TGTGCCAGCAGTGACTACAGCAATGAGCAGTTCTTC | CASSDYSNEQFF
TRBD1 | TRBJ2-1 | few | TRBV5-1 | TGCGCCAGCAGATCGGGACAGGGGGCCTACAATGAGCAGTTCTTC | CASRSGQGAYNEQFF
TRBD2 | TRBJ2-3 | few | TRBV27 | TGTGCCAGCAGAAAGCGGGAGAGCACAGATACGCAGTATTTT | CASRKRESTDTQYF
NA | TRBJ1-5 | many | TRBV6-2/TRBV6-3 | TGTGCCAGCAGTTACGTCCTGGGCCGGGACAGCAATCAGCCCCAGCATTTT | CASSYVLGRDSNQPQHF
NA | TRBJ1-4 | NA | TRBV12-3/TRBV12-4 | TGTGCCAGCCGCCCGGCAGGGGACCTTGGTAGGAAACTGTTTTTT | CASRPAGDLGRKLFF
TRBD1 | TRBJ1-6 | many | TRBV20-1 | TGCAGTGCTAGAGGGGGACAGGGGACGACCATAGGGTCACCCCTCCACTTT | CSARGGQGTTIGSPLHF
NA | TRBJ2-1 | many | TRBV10-2 | TGCGCCAGCAGTCAAGGGTCCAATGAGCAGTTCTTC | CASSQGSNEQFF
TRBD2 | TRBJ2-7 | many | TRBV2 | TGTGCCAGCAGGCACACTAGCGGGGGATTCTACGAGCAGTACTTC | CASRHTSGGFYEQYF
NA | TRBJ2-5 | NA | TRBV2 | TGTGCCAGCAGTGATTGGGCGACCCAGTACTTC | CASSDWATQYF
NA | TRBJ2-3 | many | TRBV28 | TGTGCCAGCAGTTTCTCTCCGGGACGGGGACAAGGCGAAGATACGCAGTATTTT | CASSFSPGRGQGEDTQYF
TRBD1 | TRBJ2-7 | few | TRBV7-6 | TGTGCCAGCAGCCCGGGACAGGGGGCATCGGGGGAGCAGTACTTC | CASSPGQGASGEQYF
NA | TRBJ2-2 | NA | TRBV28 | TGTGCCAGCAGTCCCCCGTCTGTCGGGGAGCTGTTTTTT | CASSPPSVGELFF
TRBD1 | TRBJ2-7 | NA | TRBV6-1 | TGTGCCAGCAGTGATCCCGGGACAGACCCCTACGAGCAGTACTTC | CASSDPGTDPYEQYF
NA | TRBJ2-1 | many | TRBV30 | TGTGCCTGGAGTGTTTGGGGGAGCTCCTACAATGAGCAGTTCTTC | CAWSVWGSSYNEQFF
TRBD2 | TRBJ2-1 | NA | TRBV9 | TGTGCCAGCAGCCCGGGGACTAGCGTAGTCGCCAATGAGCAGTTCTTC | CASSPGTSVVANEQFF
TRBD2 | TRBJ2-1 | few | TRBV4-1 | TGCGCCAGCAGCCAAGATGGGACTATTTCCTCCTACAATGAGCAGTTCTTC | CASSQDGTISSYNEQFF
TRBD2 | TRBJ2-5 | NA | TRBV2 | TGTGCCAGCAGAAGGACTAGCGGGGCGGAGGAGACCCAGTACTTC | CASRRTSGAEETQYF
TRBD2 | TRBJ2-1 | many | TRBV20-1 | TGCAGTGCTGGAGGACTAGCGGGAGCGGATGAGCAGTTCTTC | CSAGGLAGADEQFF
NA | TRBJ2-7 | many | TRBV7-9 | TGTGCCAGCAGAAAGGGACTCTCCTACGAGCAGTACTTC | CASRKGLSYEQYF
NA | TRBJ2-1 | many | TRBV3-1 | TGTGCCAGCAGCCCAAGGGCTCTCAATGAGCAGTTCTTC | CASSPRALNEQFF